One T cell receptor (beta chain) is described in this entry. No antigen is known for it. The CDR3 spans 16 residues. Germline V gene sequence: CDR1 MNHNS, CDR2 SASEGT. Trimming cost V 1 base and J 0 bases, with 7 bases left between them. Here immunoSEQ multiplex PCR was the method, and the copy in TCRdb shows in-frame clones only, minus some. Of a few hundred thousand clones listed, 75% to 90% are singletons. The sample is drawn from a study of cytomegalovirus exposure and HLA in healthy donors. Study-wide background: It was reported in a later analysis that the same platform had been used for the 100 to 150 validation repertoires as for the roughly 650 first-cohort repertoires.

The study's findings and limits: Cytomegalovirus association was assigned to about 150 TCR beta chains.

What was sequenced was PBMCs. The sequence derives from a woman aged 18-29 years in good health and CMV-seronegative. The rearrangement links TRBV6-1 to TRBJ2-6; D perhaps matches TRBD2 (5 bases). The CDR3 DNA is TGTGCCAGCAGTGAAGGGGAGAGCTCTGGGGCCAACGTCCTGACTTTC. This encodes CASSEGESSGANVLTF.